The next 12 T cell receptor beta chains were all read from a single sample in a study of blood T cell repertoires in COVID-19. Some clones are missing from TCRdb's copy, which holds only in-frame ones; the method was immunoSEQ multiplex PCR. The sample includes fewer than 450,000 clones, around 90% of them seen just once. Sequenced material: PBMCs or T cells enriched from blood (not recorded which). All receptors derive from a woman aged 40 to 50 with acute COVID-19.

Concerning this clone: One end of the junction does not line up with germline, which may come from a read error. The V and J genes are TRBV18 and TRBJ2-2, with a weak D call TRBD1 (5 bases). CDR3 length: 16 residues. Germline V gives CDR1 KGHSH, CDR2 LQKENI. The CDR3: CASSQETGAWTEELFF. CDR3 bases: TGTGCCAGCTCACAGGAAACAGGTGCTTGGACCGAGGAGCTGTTTTTT.

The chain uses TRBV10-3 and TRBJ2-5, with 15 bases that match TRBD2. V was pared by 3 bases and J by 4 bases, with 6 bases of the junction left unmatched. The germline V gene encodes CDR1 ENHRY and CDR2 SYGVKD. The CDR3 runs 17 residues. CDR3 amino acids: CAISEGTSGGLSETQYF. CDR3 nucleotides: TGTGCCATCAGTGAAGGGACTAGCGGGGGGTTGTCAGAGACCCAGTACTTC.

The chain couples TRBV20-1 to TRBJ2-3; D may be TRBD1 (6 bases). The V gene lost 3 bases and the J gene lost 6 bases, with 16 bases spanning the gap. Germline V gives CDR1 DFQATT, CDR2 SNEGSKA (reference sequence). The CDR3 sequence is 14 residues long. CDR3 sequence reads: CSASAGEGGDTQYF. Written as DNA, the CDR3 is TGCAGTGCTAGTGCAGGGGAAGGGGGTGATACGCAGTATTTT.

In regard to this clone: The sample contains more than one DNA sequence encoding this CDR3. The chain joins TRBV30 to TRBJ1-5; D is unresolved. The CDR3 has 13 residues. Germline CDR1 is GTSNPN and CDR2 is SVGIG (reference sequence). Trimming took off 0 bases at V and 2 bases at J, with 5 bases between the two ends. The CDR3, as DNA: TGTGCCTGGAGTGTCACGGGCAATCAGCCCCAGCATTTT. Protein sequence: CAWSVTGNQPQHF.

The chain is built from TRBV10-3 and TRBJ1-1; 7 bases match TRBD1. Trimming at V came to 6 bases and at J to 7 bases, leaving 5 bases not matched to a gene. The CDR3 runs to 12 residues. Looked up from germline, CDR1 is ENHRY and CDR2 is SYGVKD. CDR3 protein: CAIRLDRDEAFF. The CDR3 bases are TGTGCCATCAGACTCGACAGGGATGAAGCTTTCTTT.

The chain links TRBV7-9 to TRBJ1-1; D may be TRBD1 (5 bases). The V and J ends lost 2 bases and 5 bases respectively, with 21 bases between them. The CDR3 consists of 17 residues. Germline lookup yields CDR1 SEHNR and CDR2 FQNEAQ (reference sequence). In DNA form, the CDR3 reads TGTGCCAGCAGCTTATATGTAAGGGCAGGGCGGGGGACTGAAGCTTTCTTT. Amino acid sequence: CASSLYVRAGRGTEAFF.

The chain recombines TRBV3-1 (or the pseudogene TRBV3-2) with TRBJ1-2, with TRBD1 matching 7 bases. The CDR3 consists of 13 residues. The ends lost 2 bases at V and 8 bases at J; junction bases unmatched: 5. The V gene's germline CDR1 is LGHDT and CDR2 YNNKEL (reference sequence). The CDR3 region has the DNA TGTGCCAGCAGCCAATTGACAGGGTACGGCTACACCTTC. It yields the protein CASSQLTGYGYTF.

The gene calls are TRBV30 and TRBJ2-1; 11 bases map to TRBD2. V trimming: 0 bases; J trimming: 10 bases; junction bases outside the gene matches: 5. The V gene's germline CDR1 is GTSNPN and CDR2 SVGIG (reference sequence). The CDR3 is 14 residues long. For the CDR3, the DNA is TGTGCCTGGAGTGTACTAGCGGGGGTGAACGAGCAGTTCTTC. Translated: CAWSVLAGVNEQFF.

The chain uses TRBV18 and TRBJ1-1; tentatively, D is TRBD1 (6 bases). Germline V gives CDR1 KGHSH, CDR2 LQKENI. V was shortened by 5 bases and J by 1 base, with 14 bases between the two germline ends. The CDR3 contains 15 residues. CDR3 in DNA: TGTGCCAGCTCATCAGGGGCACAGCCGAACACTGAAGCTTTCTTT. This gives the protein CASSSGAQPNTEAFF.

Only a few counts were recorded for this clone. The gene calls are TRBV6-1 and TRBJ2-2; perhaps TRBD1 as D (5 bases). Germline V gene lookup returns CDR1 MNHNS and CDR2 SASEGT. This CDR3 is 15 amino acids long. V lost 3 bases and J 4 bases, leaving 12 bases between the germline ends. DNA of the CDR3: TGTGCCAGCAGTGAGGTCAGGGCGAGCACCGGGGAGCTGTTTTTT. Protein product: CASSEVRASTGELFF.

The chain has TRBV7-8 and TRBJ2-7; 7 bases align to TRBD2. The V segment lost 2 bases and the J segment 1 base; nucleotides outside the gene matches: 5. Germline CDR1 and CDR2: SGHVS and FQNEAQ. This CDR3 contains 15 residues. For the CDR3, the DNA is TGTGCCAGCAGCTTACAGCCGCGGGGGTCCTACGAGCAGTACTTC. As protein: CASSLQPRGSYEQYF.

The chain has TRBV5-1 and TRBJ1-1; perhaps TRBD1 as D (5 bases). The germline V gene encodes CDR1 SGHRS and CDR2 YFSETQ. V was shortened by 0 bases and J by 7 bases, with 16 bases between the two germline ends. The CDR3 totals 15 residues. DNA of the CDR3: TGCGCCAGCAGCTTGGATGGACATCTTTCGAGTGAAGCTTTCTTT. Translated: CASSLDGHLSSEAFF.